This T cell receptor beta chain came from a study of T cells after yellow fever vaccination (dated by TCRdb to the late 2010s). At the level of the whole study: The SMART-Seq v4 Ultra Low Input RNA kit was used to prepare libraries from fractions with low cell numbers. To track T-cell clones before and after primary and booster YFV17D yellow fever vaccination, bulk TCR alpha and beta repertoires were sequenced longitudinally. The cohort comprised two healthy male donors, one aged 18 to 30 and one aged 30 to 40 years. Bulk PBMC replicates and cell subsets were isolated from blood drawn at multiple timepoints before and after both primary and secondary immunization. Results and caveats for the whole study, not just this receptor: FACS-sorted repertoires could contain abundant contaminating clonotypes from the bulk population, so computational filtering was required. A small fraction of clonotypes showed up in both the CD4 and CD8 compartments, probably as a result of convergent recombination. The study included only a couple of donors, which limits how far the findings can be generalized. Compared with the primary T-cell response, the secondary T-cell response was faster but weaker, reaching its peak on day 5 rather than on day 15. After the booster, most of the clones that had expanded following primary vaccination were detected again (approximately 96% of CD4 and more than 85% of CD8), which suggests that memory was broadly maintained.

The sample's treatment or condition label, in plain terms: live attenuated yellow fever vaccine strain. At each blood-draw timepoint, two biological replicates of bulk PBMCs were collected. PBMCs were isolated from peripheral blood using a standard Ficoll-Paque protocol. TriZol was used to extract RNA from bulk PBMCs, CD4 and CD8 fractions, and dextramer-positive and dextramer-negative fractions. V gives up 4 bases and J gives up 5 bases, and the segment between their germline ends measures 20 bases. Measured from the cysteine to the phenylalanine, the CDR3 is 16 residues long. Left in the record is the CDR3 DNA by itself, 48 bases read in frame from the first base. From a lookup of the germline V gene (reference sequence), CDR1 and CDR2 are MNHEY and SMNVEV. This clonotype was detected many times. Its antigen has not been determined. No clone much larger than this one lies a single base away; base qualities are absent.

TCR cDNA was synthesized by 5'RACE template switching, which introduced a universal primer site and unique molecular identifiers. Priming for cDNA synthesis came from both the TCR alpha and TCR beta constant segments. Library amplification used two PCR steps, and the second PCR step added sample barcodes and sequencing adapters. Sequencing of libraries was done on Illumina HiSeq 2500 (2x100 bp) or NovaSeq (2x150 bp). Per the source publication's procedure: Reads were demultiplexed and collapsed into UMI consensus sequences with MIGEC, and V(D)J alignment was performed with MiXCR. Vaccine-responding clonotypes were defined with edgeR using replicate PBMC samples, requiring FDR below 0.01 and a log2 fold change above 5 up to day 15. Each bulk clonotype received a CD4 or CD8 identity based on whether the sequenced CD4 or CD8 repertoire contained that clonotype at higher abundance. The public sequencing data were trimmed at Q25 with fastp and processed into clonotypes with MiXCR by TCRdb, which kept only in-frame beta chains. Each CDR3 protein appears once, grouped with its most common genes and DNA. TCRdb assigned the V and J calls; the authors' analysis was not used. This sample comprises about 320,000 distinct CDR3 sequences, around 6.8% of them detected only once. The biggest ten clones account for roughly a sixth of the sample.

This chain is built from TRBV27 and TRBJ2-5, with TRBD2 perhaps the D gene, on 5 matching bases. This specimen was PBMCs, taken more than 40 days after the first yellow fever vaccination. This clonotype was sampled from a man younger than 35 who received the YFV17D yellow fever vaccine. CDR3 region: CASSSSSRGRGETQYF. The nucleotide sequence reads TGTGCCAGCAGTTCCTCCAGCCGAGGGAGAGGGGAGACCCAGTACTTC.